One T cell receptor (beta chain) is described in this entry. The source of the sample is a study of cytomegalovirus exposure and HLA in healthy donors. Amplification used 60 Vbeta primers and 13 Jbeta primers. TCRdb keeps only in-frame clones here, not all; method: immunoSEQ multiplex PCR. The table lists about 90,000 clones, about three fifths of them singletons. The CDR3 is 15 amino acids. Per the germline V gene, CDR1 is SGHRS and CDR2 is YFSETQ. This receptor was taken from a man aged 25 to 40 in good health and CMV-seronegative. The chain carries TRBV5-1 and TRBJ2-5; TRBD2 matches 7 bases. TRBJ2-7 matches the DNA end more closely, so the J call is doubtful. What was sequenced was PBMCs. CDR3 sequence (DNA): TGCGCCAGCAGCTTGGGTACTAGCGAGCTCTACGAGCAGTACTTC. Amino acid sequence: CASSLGTSELYEQYF.